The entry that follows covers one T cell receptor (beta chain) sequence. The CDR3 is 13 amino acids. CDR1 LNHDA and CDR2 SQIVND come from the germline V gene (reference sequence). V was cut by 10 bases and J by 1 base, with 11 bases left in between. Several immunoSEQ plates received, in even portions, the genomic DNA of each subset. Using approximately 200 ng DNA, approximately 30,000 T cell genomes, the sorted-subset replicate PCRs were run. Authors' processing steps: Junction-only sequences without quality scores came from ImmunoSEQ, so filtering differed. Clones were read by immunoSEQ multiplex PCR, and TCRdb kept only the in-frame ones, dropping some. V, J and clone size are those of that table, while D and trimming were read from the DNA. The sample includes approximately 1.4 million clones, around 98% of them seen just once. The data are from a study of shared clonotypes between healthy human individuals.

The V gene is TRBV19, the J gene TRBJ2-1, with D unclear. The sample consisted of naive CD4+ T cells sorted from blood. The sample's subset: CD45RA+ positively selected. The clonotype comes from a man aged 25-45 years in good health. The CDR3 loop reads CATKEGSYNEQFF. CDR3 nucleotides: TGTGCCACTAAGGAAGGTTCCTACAATGAGCAGTTCTTC.